The 18 T cell receptor beta chains below come from one sample, sequenced in a study of shared clonotypes between healthy human individuals. Using immunoSEQ multiplex PCR, the repertoire was profiled, and TCRdb retains in-frame clones only, with some absent. In the table there are about 2.4 million clones, about 92% of which are singletons. Sequencing was performed on naive CD4+ T cells sorted from blood. Subset here: CD45RA+ positively selected. These receptors were taken from a man between 18 and 35 years old in good health.

The rearrangement uses TRBV4-2 and TRBJ1-3; no clear D. The germline CDR1 and CDR2 sequences are LGHNA and YNFKEQ. The CDR3 has 14 residues. Deletions cut 3 bases from V and 0 bases from J, with 6 bases between. In DNA, the CDR3 is TGTGCCAGCAGCCATGAGATCTCTGGAAACACCATATATTTT. It encodes CASSHEISGNTIYF.

CDR3 residues: CASNHSLSGQGNEKLFF. CDR3 DNA: TGTGCCAGCAACCACAGCTTGTCAGGACAGGGAAATGAAAAACTGTTTTTT. The chain is built from TRBV11-1 and TRBJ1-4; 8 nucleotides align to TRBD1. The CDR3 has 17 amino acids. Trimming took 7 bases from V and 5 from J; bases not matched to a gene: 15. Germline lookup yields CDR1 SGHAT and CDR2 FQDESV (reference sequence).

Worth noting for this clone: Other DNA variants within this sample encode the same CDR3. This sequence joins TRBV6-5 and TRBJ1-2, with D uncertain. Trimming left V 3 bases short and J 1 base short, with 9 bases between. The CDR3 runs to 14 residues. CDR1 is MNHEY, CDR2 SVGAGI, per germline. Written as DNA, the CDR3 is TGTGCCAGCAGTTATTCTAGGGATAACTATGGCTACACCTTC. This sequence encodes CASSYSRDNYGYTF.

This clone was observed a few times. The rearrangement links TRBV30 to TRBJ1-1; D uncertain. This CDR3 region has 12 residues. CDR1 GTSNPN and CDR2 SVGIG come from the germline V gene (reference sequence). V was trimmed by 0 bases and J by 10 bases, leaving 12 bases between them. CDR3 bases: TGTGCCTGGAGTGTAGTGGGGATGGTAGCTTTCTTT. Translating gives CAWSVVGMVAFF.

The rearrangement joins TRBV2 to TRBJ1-1; D is undetermined. The V gene lost 6 bases and the J gene lost 1 base, with 15 bases spanning the gap. CDR3 length: 15 amino acids. Germline lookup yields CDR1 SNHLY and CDR2 FYNNEI. The CDR3 loop reads CASRGEQKANTEAFF. As DNA, the CDR3 is TGTGCCAGCAGGGGAGAGCAGAAGGCGAACACTGAAGCTTTCTTT.

This chain links TRBV6-5 with TRBJ2-1; a weak D match, TRBD2 (6 bases). CDR3 length: 15 residues. CDR1 MNHEY and CDR2 SVGAGI come from the germline V gene. V lost 4 bases, J lost 7 bases, and 17 bases lay in between. The DNA of the CDR3 is TGTGCCAGCAGTTCGTCTCGGCGGGGAGGAAATGAGCAGTTCTTC. Translated: CASSSSRRGGNEQFF.

The chain employs TRBV6-5 and TRBJ2-2; 9 bases map to TRBD2. The V gene end was trimmed by 5 bases and the J gene end by 5 bases; junction bases not matched to a gene: 6. The V gene's germline CDR1 is MNHEY and CDR2 SVGAGI. CDR3 length: 15 residues. Here the CDR3 reads CASSASGGLTGELFF. CDR3 coding DNA: TGTGCCAGCAGTGCCAGCGGGGGGCTTACCGGGGAGCTGTTTTTT.

Points on this clone: Other DNA sequences in this specimen translate into the identical CDR3. This chain uses TRBV7-2 with TRBJ1-1; 10 bases line up with TRBD1. The CDR3 is 14 residues long. The ends lost 5 bases at V and 4 bases at J; junction bases unmatched: 4. CDR1 and CDR2 (germline): SGHTA, FQGNSA. The CDR3 reads CASSPRTGGTEAFF. CDR3 DNA sequence: TGTGCCAGCAGCCCTCGGACAGGGGGCACTGAAGCTTTCTTT.

The genes are TRBV15 and TRBJ2-5, with 8 bases identical to TRBD1. Germline V lookup: CDR1 LNHNV, CDR2 YYDKDF (reference sequence). The CDR3 sequence is 14 residues long. The V and J ends lost 5 bases and 1 base, in that order; junction bases with no gene match: 3. In nucleotides, the CDR3 is TGTGCCACCAGCCTGGACAGGGCCCAAGAGACCCAGTACTTC. This gives the protein CATSLDRAQETQYF.

V usage is TRBV30 and J usage is TRBJ2-7; D perhaps matches TRBD1 (5 bases). CDR1 and CDR2 from the germline V gene are GTSNPN and SVGIG (reference sequence). V lost 0 bases and J lost 2, with 11 bases in between. This CDR3 spans 14 amino acids. This CDR3 reads CAWSVFTGPYEQYF. The CDR3 DNA follows: TGTGCCTGGAGTGTTTTTACAGGTCCCTACGAGCAGTACTTC.

This clone was observed a single time. CDR3 sequence: CASSYSRVGRVAFF. The CDR3 bases are TGTGCCAGCAGTTACTCGAGGGTAGGGAGAGTTGCTTTCTTT. The V and J genes are TRBV6-5 and TRBJ1-1; D is unclear. The CDR3 has 14 residues. V shed 0 bases and J shed 11 bases, with 16 bases lying between them. Germline V lookup: CDR1 MNHEY, CDR2 SVGAGI.

V is TRBV28 and J is TRBJ1-4; D not certain. CDR3 size: 17 residues. The V gene lost 3 bases and the J gene lost 8 bases, with 22 bases spanning the gap. The germline V gene has CDR1 MDHEN and CDR2 SYDVKM. CDR3 bases: TGTGCCAGCAGTTTTACAAATGTCGGACCCGGGAAGGAAAAACTGTTTTTT. Translation gives CASSFTNVGPGKEKLFF.

The genes are TRBV29-1 and TRBJ1-5, with a possible D match to TRBD1 (5 bases). The CDR3 totals 13 residues. CDR1 and CDR2 (germline): SQVTM, ANQGSEA. The V end was cut by 5 bases, the J end by 0 bases, with 8 bases between. CDR3 sequence: CSVWDGSNQPQHF. In DNA form, the CDR3 reads TGCAGCGTTTGGGACGGTAGCAATCAGCCCCAGCATTTT.

The table lists this clone with a count of one. The CDR3 region has the DNA TGTGCCAGCAGCCCCGACAAGGCTCACGAGCAGTACTTC. It translates to CASSPDKAHEQYF. The chain employs TRBV7-9 and TRBJ2-7, with unresolved D. This CDR3 contains 13 residues. Per the germline V gene, CDR1 is SEHNR and CDR2 is FQNEAQ (reference sequence). V gave up 5 bases and J gave up 5 bases, with 13 bases separating them.

This chain connects TRBV5-4 to TRBJ1-1; the D is unclear. This CDR3 is built from 13 residues. Trimming removed 0 bases at V and 3 bases at J, with 6 bases between. Germline assignment: CDR1 SGHNT and CDR2 YYREEE (reference sequence). The CDR3 region has the DNA TGTGCCAGCAGCTTGGTAGTCCACACTGAAGCTTTCTTT. This translates into CASSLVVHTEAFF.

The V gene is TRBV11-2, the J gene TRBJ2-7, with 7 bases fitting TRBD1. V trimming: 6 bases; J trimming: 6 bases; junction bases outside the gene matches: 11. The CDR3 has 14 amino acids. The germline V gene encodes CDR1 SGHAT and CDR2 FQNNGV. CDR3 nucleotides: TGTGCCAGCAGGCATCTTAGGGGGCCATTCGAGCAGTACTTC. This gives the protein CASRHLRGPFEQYF.

As for this clone: Other nucleotide sequences from this sample produce the same CDR3. This sequence joins TRBV9 and TRBJ2-3, with a weak D call TRBD2 (5 bases). This CDR3 spans 15 amino acids. CDR1 SGDLS and CDR2 YYNGEE come from the germline V gene. Trimming took 0 bases from V and 1 from J, leaving 9 bases between them. In DNA form, the CDR3 reads TGTGCCAGCAGCGTAGACGGGCGGGGCACAGATACGCAGTATTTT. Translating it yields CASSVDGRGTDTQYF.

This clone came up once. The rearrangement joins TRBV5-1 to TRBJ2-7; the D gene is possibly TRBD1 (6 bases). V dropped 3 bases and J dropped 7 bases, with 17 bases sitting between them. The length of the CDR3 is 14 residues. The germline gives CDR1 SGHRS, CDR2 YFSETQ. The CDR3 nucleotides are TGCGCCAGCAGCTCTACAGGGACCACGGGGGAGCAGTACTTC. Amino acids: CASSSTGTTGEQYF.